Presented here are 19 T cell receptor beta chains from one specimen sequenced in a study of blood T cell repertoires in COVID-19. Data came from immunoSEQ multiplex PCR; TCRdb stores just in-frame clones and leaves some out. In the table there are 55,000 to 85,000 clones, 88% of which are singletons. The specimen sequenced was peripheral blood. These receptors originate from a human donor in a cohort sampled during active COVID-19.

The chain carries TRBV7-3 and TRBJ2-7; TRBD2 matches 8 bases. The trim removed 0 bases at V and 6 bases at J, leaving 4 bases unmatched. Germline CDR1 and CDR2: SGHTA and FQGTGA. The CDR3 runs to 14 residues. CDR3 sequence: CASSLTAGTSEQYF. DNA of the CDR3: TGTGCCAGCAGCTTAACAGCCGGGACTAGCGAGCAGTACTTC.

This rearrangement joins TRBV2 to TRBJ2-3; possible D gene TRBD2, 7 bases. Germline V lookup: CDR1 SNHLY, CDR2 FYNNEI. This CDR3 spans 14 amino acids. V dropped 8 bases and J dropped 6 bases, with 18 bases sitting between them. CDR3 protein: CASGRAGASDTQYF. The CDR3 nucleotides are TGTGCCAGCGGGCGGGCGGGGGCATCGGATACGCAGTATTTT.

The table lists this clone with a few counts. The chain employs TRBV5-1 and TRBJ2-1; 11 bases are a match to TRBD1. J gave up 9 bases and V 4 bases, and 9 bases lay outside the gene matches. Germline loops: CDR1 SGHRS, CDR2 YFSETQ. The length of the CDR3 is 15 residues. The CDR3 is CASSLGTGGRSEQFF. CDR3 coding DNA: TGCGCCAGCAGCCTTGGGACAGGGGGACGGAGTGAGCAGTTCTTC. The variable domain in full, completed from reference TRBV5-1 and TRBJ2-1, reads KAGVTQTPRYLIKTRGQQVTLSCSPISGHRSVSWYQQTPGQGLQFLFEYFSETQRNKGNFPGRFSGRQFSNSRSEMNVSTLELGDSALYLCASSLGTGGRSEQFFGPGTRLTVL.

The J gene is TRBJ2-5, the V gene TRBV7-9; TRBD2 might be the D (5 bases). The CDR3 runs 15 residues. CDR1 SEHNR and CDR2 FQNEAQ come from the germline V gene (reference sequence). V was cut by 3 bases and J by 7 bases, with 18 bases left in between. The CDR3 loop reads CASSFLDTRAGTQYF. The CDR3 nucleotides read TGTGCCAGCAGCTTCCTAGACACCCGCGCGGGGACCCAGTACTTC.

This clone occurred a few times. The chain couples TRBV7-8 to TRBJ2-3; D gene unclear. CDR1 and CDR2 (germline): SGHVS, FQNEAQ. The length of the CDR3 is 14 residues. Trimming took off 0 bases at V and 3 bases at J, with 7 bases between the two ends. The CDR3 region is CASSLAARTDTQYF. DNA for the CDR3: TGTGCCAGCAGCTTAGCTGCTAGGACAGATACGCAGTATTTT.

The genes are TRBV5-1 and TRBJ2-1; 9 bases line up with TRBD1. The ends lost 3 bases at V and 0 bases at J; junction bases unmatched: 1. This CDR3 has 15 residues. Germline lookup yields CDR1 SGHRS and CDR2 YFSETQ. The CDR3 nucleotides read TGCGCCAGCAGCTCGGGACAGGGCTCCTACAATGAGCAGTTCTTC. It is translated as CASSSGQGSYNEQFF.

In this sample, this clone turned up many times. The chain uses TRBV27 and TRBJ2-5; tentatively, D is TRBD1 (6 bases). CDR3 length: 14 residues. From germline, CDR1 is MNHEY and CDR2 SMNVEV (reference sequence). V lost 6 bases and J lost 1, with 12 bases in between. CDR3 nucleotide sequence: TGTGCCAGCAGCCACAGGGCCCCCCAAGAGACCCAGTACTTC. Translated: CASSHRAPQETQYF.

The chain combines TRBV5-1 with TRBJ2-2; 12 bases agree with TRBD2. Unmatched junction bases numbered 4, after V lost 4 bases and J lost 3 bases. The CDR3 runs 16 residues. Germline CDR1 is SGHRS and CDR2 is YFSETQ. CDR3 sequence: CASSGGLAGYTGELFF. CDR3 coding DNA: TGCGCCAGCAGCGGGGGACTAGCGGGTTACACCGGGGAGCTGTTTTTT.

The chain recombines TRBV2 with TRBJ2-5; a weak D match, TRBD2 (5 bases). Per the germline V gene, CDR1 is SNHLY and CDR2 is FYNNEI. This CDR3 spans 14 amino acids. Trimming cost V 0 bases and J 5 bases, with 10 bases left between them. The CDR3 DNA follows: TGTGCCAGCAGTGAAGCGCGGACGGGGGAGACCCAGTACTTC. Its protein is CASSEARTGETQYF.

The V and J genes are TRBV5-8 and TRBJ2-1, with 11 positions matching TRBD2. Germline lookup yields CDR1 SGHTS and CDR2 YDEGEE. The length of the CDR3 is 20 residues. The ends lost 6 bases at V and 3 bases at J; junction bases unmatched: 20. CDR3 DNA: TGTGCCAGCAAAAAGAGGGCAATATCCACCGGGACTAGCGGCTACAATGAGCAGTTCTTC. Its protein is CASKKRAISTGTSGYNEQFF.

V usage is TRBV6-5 and J usage is TRBJ2-1, with 13 bases fitting TRBD2. In germline, CDR1 is MNHEY, CDR2 SVGAGI. The CDR3 has 15 residues. Trimming took 7 bases from V and 9 from J; bases not matched to a gene: 9. The CDR3 DNA reads as TGTGCCAGCACCCAACTAGCGGGGGGGCGTGGTGAGCAGTTCTTC. Its protein is CASTQLAGGRGEQFF.

The chain employs TRBV7-2 and TRBJ2-2, with 8 positions matching TRBD1. Germline CDR1 and CDR2: SGHTA and FQGNSA. With 3 bases clipped from V and 0 bases from J, the junction kept 3 bases outside the gene matches. The CDR3 spans 16 residues. Here the CDR3 reads CASSFRTGPNTGELFF. The CDR3, as DNA: TGTGCCAGCAGCTTCCGGACAGGGCCGAACACCGGGGAGCTGTTTTTT.

This clone occurred a few times. The chain couples TRBV9 to TRBJ2-2; 9 nucleotides match TRBD2. Germline V gives CDR1 SGDLS, CDR2 YYNGEE. The CDR3 spans 17 residues. V shed 4 bases and J 6 bases; nucleotides not matched to a gene: 13. CDR3 sequence: CASSTGLALSGAGELFF. The CDR3 nucleotides read TGTGCCAGCAGCACCGGACTAGCGCTGAGCGGCGCCGGGGAGCTGTTTTTT.

This clone was recorded once. J is TRBJ1-4 and V is TRBV14, with 9 nucleotides matching TRBD1. Germline assignment: CDR1 SGHDN and CDR2 FVKESK. With 4 bases clipped from V and 6 bases from J, the junction kept 3 bases outside the gene matches. CDR3 size: 14 residues. This CDR3 is CASSLGQGYEKLFF. The CDR3, as DNA: TGTGCCAGCAGCCTCGGACAGGGGTATGAAAAACTGTTTTTT. The entire variable domain, with the rest obtained from reference TRBV14 and TRBJ1-4, is as follows: EAGVTQFPSHSVIEKGQTVTLRCDPISGHDNLYWYRRVMGKEIKFLLHFVKESKQDESGMPNNRFLAERTGGTYSTLKVQPAELEDSGVYFCASSLGQGYEKLFFGSGTQLSVL.

This rearrangement joins TRBV5-1 to TRBJ1-1, with D possibly being TRBD1 (6 bases). Germline V lookup: CDR1 SGHRS, CDR2 YFSETQ. The V end lost 2 bases, the J end lost 2 bases, and 10 bases lay between the germline ends. The CDR3 totals 14 residues. The CDR3 spells CASSLQQGNTEAFF. CDR3 nucleotide sequence: TGCGCCAGCAGCTTACAACAGGGAAACACTGAAGCTTTCTTT.

The chain uses TRBV9 and TRBJ1-3, with D unresolved. Trimming took off 0 bases at V and 0 bases at J, with 10 bases between the two ends. This CDR3 comprises 16 residues. CDR1 SGDLS and CDR2 YYNGEE come from the germline V gene. The CDR3 coding sequence is TGTGCCAGCAGCGTAGATGGAGGGAGCTCTGGAAACACCATATATTTT. As protein: CASSVDGGSSGNTIYF.

This clone was detected a few times. The chain couples TRBV2 to TRBJ1-2; no clear D gene. Germline V gene lookup returns CDR1 SNHLY and CDR2 FYNNEI. The CDR3 runs to 12 residues. V was trimmed by 7 bases and J by 4 bases, leaving 10 bases between them. The CDR3 loop reads CASMERSYGYTF. In nucleotides, the CDR3 is TGTGCCAGCATGGAAAGGAGCTATGGCTACACCTTC. Full variable domain (remainder filled in from reference TRBV2 and TRBJ1-2): EPEVTQTPSHQVTQMGQEVILRCVPISNHLYFYWYRQILGQKVEFLVSFYNNEISEKSEIFDDQFSVERPDGSNFTLKIRSTKLEDSAMYFCASMERSYGYTFGSGTRLTVV.

The V and J genes are TRBV5-5 and TRBJ2-6; D possibly corresponds to TRBD1 (6 bases). V lost 4 bases to trimming and J lost 0 bases, with 17 bases between them. CDR1 SGHKS and CDR2 YYEKEE come from the germline V gene (reference sequence). The CDR3 totals 18 residues. DNA for the CDR3: TGTGCCAGCAGCCCAACCGGGACACCAAGCTCTGGGGCCAACGTCCTGACTTTC. This codes for CASSPTGTPSSGANVLTF.

The rearrangement uses TRBV7-6 and TRBJ1-1; D remains ambiguous. This CDR3 has 15 residues. V was pared by 0 bases and J by 3 bases, with 11 bases between. CDR1 is SGHVS and CDR2 is FNYEAQ in the germline V gene. CDR3 loop: CASSLAEGPHTEAFF. The CDR3 DNA reads as TGTGCCAGCAGCTTAGCGGAGGGCCCCCACACTGAAGCTTTCTTT.